A selection of T cell receptor beta chains follows, all from one sample in a study of T cell responses to AZD1222 COVID-19 vaccine. Using immunoSEQ multiplex PCR, the repertoire was profiled, and TCRdb retains in-frame clones only, with some absent. The sample contains some 40,000 clones, over 75% of which appear only once. The sequencing here drew on peripheral blood, taken 28 days after the second dose of the MenACWY control vaccine. The receptor set was obtained from an adult who received the MenACWY meningococcal vaccine as a control. The CDR3 runs from the conserved cysteine through the conserved F or W. D genes are given only for firm matches. The size field is filled for only some rows; it gives once, few, many or a size class.

cdr3_length j_call d_call clone_size v_call cdr3_aa cdr3_nt
13 TRBJ1-1 TRBD1 . TRBV28 CALRRGLNTEAFF TGTGCCCTCCGGAGGGGGCTGAACACTGAAGCTTTCTTT
16 TRBJ2-7 TRBD2 . TRBV10-3 CAISEPGTSGTYEQYF TGTGCCATCAGTGAGCCCGGGACTAGCGGAACCTACGAGCAGTACTTC
19 TRBJ2-1 TRBD2 once TRBV18 CASSPPGLAGGPTYNEQFF TGTGCCAGCTCACCACCGGGACTAGCGGGAGGGCCAACCTACAATGAGCAGTTCTTC
12 TRBJ1-1 . . TRBV19 CASSRGGTEAFF TGTGCCAGTAGTAGGGGCGGAACTGAAGCTTTCTTT
16 TRBJ1-1 . medium-sized TRBV2 CASSEADGTVNTEAFF TGTGCCAGCAGTGAAGCGGACGGCACCGTGAACACTGAAGCTTTCTTT
15 TRBJ1-4 . . TRBV30 CACGTDGGINEKLFF TGTGCCTGTGGGACGGATGGAGGGATAAATGAAAAACTGTTTTTT
15 TRBJ2-7 TRBD2 . TRBV27 CASSPTTSGRGKQYF TGTGCCAGCAGTCCGACGACTAGCGGGAGAGGGAAGCAGTACTTC
11 TRBJ1-2 . few TRBV9 CASDGRSGYTF TGTGCCAGCGACGGTCGGAGTGGCTACACCTTC
16 TRBJ2-2 TRBD2 . TRBV6-2/TRBV6-3 CASSPLAGGNTGELFF TGTGCCAGCAGCCCTTTAGCGGGAGGGAACACCGGGGAGCTGTTTTTT
15 TRBJ2-2 TRBD2 . TRBV3-1/TRBV3-2 CPRSPRAGGGGELFF TGTCCCCGCAGCCCCCGGGCGGGGGGGGGCGGGGAGCTGTTTTTT
14 TRBJ2-1 . . TRBV14 CASSQGGFGSEQFF TGTGCCAGCAGCCAAGGGGGATTCGGGAGTGAGCAGTTCTTC
14 TRBJ1-2 . once TRBV15 CATSRGKGEVGYTF TGTGCCACCAGCAGAGGTAAAGGGGAAGTTGGCTACACCTTC
15 TRBJ2-1 TRBD2 . TRBV3-1/TRBV3-2 CASSYGLAGTYEQFF TGTGCCAGCAGTTACGGACTAGCGGGAACCTATGAGCAGTTCTTC
13 TRBJ1-5 . . TRBV6-1 CASSEAGGQPQHF TGTGCCAGCAGTGAAGCCGGTGGTCAGCCCCAGCATTTT
17 TRBJ1-1 . . TRBV3-1/TRBV3-2 CATSPRYGTIMNTEAFF TGTGCCACCTCGCCGCGATACGGGACGATCATGAACACTGAAGCTTTCTTT
13 TRBJ2-3 . . TRBV30 CAWSVRKRDTQYF TGTGCCTGGAGTGTACGTAAGCGAGATACGCAGTATTTT
16 TRBJ2-2 . . TRBV19 CASSIVGSPYTGELFF TGTGCCAGTAGTATAGTGGGATCCCCCTACACCGGGGAGCTGTTTTTT
13 TRBJ2-7 . . TRBV6-1 CASSENRPYEQYF TGTGCCAGCAGTGAAAACAGACCCTACGAGCAGTACTTC
14 TRBJ1-6 . . TRBV10-3 CATSGTGNNSPLHF TGTGCCACCTCAGGGACGGGGAATAATTCACCCCTCCACTTT
16 TRBJ2-7 TRBD1 . TRBV29-1 CSVVGTVNSNSYEQYF TGCAGCGTTGTCGGGACAGTGAACTCAAACTCCTACGAGCAGTACTTC
15 TRBJ2-3 TRBD2 . TRBV10-1 CASSDSTGGSDTQYF TGCGCCAGCAGTGATAGTACGGGAGGGTCAGATACGCAGTATTTT
13 TRBJ2-7 . few TRBV12-5 CASAVGQSYEQYF TGTGCTAGTGCCGTCGGGCAGAGCTACGAGCAGTACTTC
14 TRBJ1-2 . . TRBV30 CAWSRIARDYGYTF TGTGCCTGGAGTCGCATCGCGAGGGACTATGGCTACACCTTC
14 TRBJ1-5 . . TRBV6-1 CASSENYSNQPQHF TGTGCCAGCAGTGAGAATTATAGCAATCAGCCCCAGCATTTT
16 TRBJ2-7 TRBD1 . TRBV6-1 CASSDQITGASYEQYF TGTGCCAGCAGTGACCAGATTACAGGGGCTTCCTACGAGCAGTACTTC